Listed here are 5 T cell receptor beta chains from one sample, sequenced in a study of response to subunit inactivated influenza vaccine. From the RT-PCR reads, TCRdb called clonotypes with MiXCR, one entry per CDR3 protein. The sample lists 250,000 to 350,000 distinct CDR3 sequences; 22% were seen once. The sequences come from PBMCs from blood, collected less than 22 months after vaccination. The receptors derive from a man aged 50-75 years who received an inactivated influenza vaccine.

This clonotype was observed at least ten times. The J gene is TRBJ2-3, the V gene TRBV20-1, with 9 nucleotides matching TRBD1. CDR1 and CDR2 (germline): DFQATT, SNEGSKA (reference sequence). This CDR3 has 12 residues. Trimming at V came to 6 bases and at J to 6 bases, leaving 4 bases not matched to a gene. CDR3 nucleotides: TGCAGTGCCTTAGACAGGGGGGATACGCAGTATTTT. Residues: CSALDRGDTQYF.

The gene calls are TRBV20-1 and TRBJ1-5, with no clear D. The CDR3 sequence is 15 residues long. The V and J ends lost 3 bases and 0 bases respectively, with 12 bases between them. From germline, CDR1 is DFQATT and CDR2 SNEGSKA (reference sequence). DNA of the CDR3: TGCAGTGCTAGCCCCCTTAGGAATAGCAATCAGCCCCAGCATTTT. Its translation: CSASPLRNSNQPQHF.

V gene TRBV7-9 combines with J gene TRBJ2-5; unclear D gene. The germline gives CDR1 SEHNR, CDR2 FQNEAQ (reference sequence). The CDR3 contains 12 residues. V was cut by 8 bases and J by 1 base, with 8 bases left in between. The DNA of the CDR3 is TGTGCCAGCGGAACGTCCCAAGAGACCCAGTACTTC. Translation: CASGTSQETQYF.

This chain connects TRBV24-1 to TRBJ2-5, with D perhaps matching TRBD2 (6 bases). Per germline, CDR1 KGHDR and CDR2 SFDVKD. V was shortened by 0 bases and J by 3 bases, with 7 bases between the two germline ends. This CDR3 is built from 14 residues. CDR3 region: CATSDLEREETQYF. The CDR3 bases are TGTGCCACCAGTGATTTGGAGCGGGAAGAGACCCAGTACTTC.

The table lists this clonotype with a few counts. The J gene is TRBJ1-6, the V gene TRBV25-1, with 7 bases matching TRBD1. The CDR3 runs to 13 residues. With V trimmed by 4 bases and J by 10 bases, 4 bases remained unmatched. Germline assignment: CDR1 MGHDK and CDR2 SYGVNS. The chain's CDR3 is CASSVTGSSPLHF. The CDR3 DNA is TGTGCCAGCAGTGTGACAGGGAGCTCACCCCTCCACTTT.